This T cell receptor beta chain emerged from a study of T cell repertoires in cytomegalovirus infection. At the level of the study: CMV infection together with matching HLA type was indicated by public TCR beta signatures. Study-wide results and limits: CMV-specific TCR beta clonotypes restricted by HLA-C dominated the ex vivo response. The cumulative frequency of public TCR beta families identified carriers of CMV plus the relevant HLA.

MiXCR was run by TCRdb on the reads, yielding one entry per CDR3 protein. There are about 600,000 distinct CDR3 sequences in the sample; about 24% occur only once, and roughly 8% lies in the top ten. Germline CDR1 reads KGHDR; CDR2 reads SFDVKD. This CDR3 is 15 amino acids long. A remark on this clonotype: Its specificity is not known. Mismatch with germline at one junction end may stem from a read error.

This TCR was recovered from a human donor in good health (CMV status not recorded). Some clones in this sample may be carry-over from other donors' samples. Input material: CD8+ T cells from PBMCs. The genes are TRBV24-1 and TRBJ2-2; D is possibly TRBD2 (6 bases). The CDR3: CATSDPEGATGELSF. CDR3 in DNA: TGTGCCACCAGTGATCCGGAGGGAGCCACCGGGGAGCTGTCTTTT.